This TCR beta chain is from a study of T cells in Graves' hyperthyroidism and ophthalmopathy. Overall study: Specimen type is peripheral blood, collected at initial diagnosis prior to any treatment.

Individuals with ophthalmopathy presented a Clinical Activity Score of at least 3, a NOSPECS grade of at least 4 and a duration under 3 months. Clinical symptoms, serum thyroxine, TRAb, thyroid ultrasound and orbital computed tomography informed diagnoses. The CDR3 has 16 residues. The germline gives CDR1 SGHTA, CDR2 FQGNSA. Trimming took off 5 bases at V and 0 bases at J, with 16 bases between the two ends. Researchers amplified the TCR beta CDR3 regions from RNA transcripts. In the first-round RT-PCR of the TCR CDR3, the HTBI primer set was used. Each CDR3 protein is one row after TCRdb ran MiXCR on the multiplex PCR reads. The sample consists of about 640,000 distinct CDR3 sequences, roughly 20% of them appearing once. At least ten counts were recorded for this clonotype.

The chain has TRBV7-2 and TRBJ1-2; D gene unclear. Sequencing used blood. This clonotype was obtained from a man aged 30 to 45 with Graves' ophthalmopathy. The CDR3 nucleotides read TGTGCCAGCAGCGACCCCAGTAGAGTAACTAACTATGGCTACACCTTC. Translating gives CASSDPSRVTNYGYTF.